This paragraph covers one T cell receptor beta chain sequence. This clone was seen only once. There is no known antigen for this receptor. No qualities accompany the bases; no much larger clone lies one base away. Libraries came from the immunoSEQ multiplex PCR assay. For the multiplex PCR, a mixture combining 60 forward primers for TCR Vbeta segments and 13 reverse primers for TCR Jbeta segments was used. The CDR3 region of rearranged TCR beta genes was amplified from genomic DNA by a multiplex PCR assay. On the Illumina HiSeq System, the amplified TCR beta libraries were sequenced as 87-base-pair reads. The authors' analysis ran thus. A later analysis counted 75 million to 100 million unique TCR beta chains across the 650 to 700 repertoires, and 9 million to 14 million of these chains were shared by at least two donors. A nearest-neighbor algorithm error-corrected the raw reads and collapsed the reads into unique sequences, merging closely related sequences to remove PCR and sequencing errors. To assign V, D and J gene segments, CDR3 sequences were aligned to IMGT reference sequences. Each retained sequence needed at least a six-nucleotide match to both a V gene segment and a J gene segment. A rearrangement was called productive if the CDR3 had no stop codons and remained in frame with V and J, and every other rearrangement was called non-productive. Following IMGT convention, CDR3 was defined as the stretch from the second conserved V-encoded cysteine up to the conserved J-encoded phenylalanine. The earlier analysis of about 640 of the donors excluded any sequence lacking an unambiguous match to a single V gene segment. In an earlier analysis of around 600 of the donors, V segments were called functional above 56.7% productive rearrangements and were called segregating when the between-donor standard deviation exceeded 5%. A statistical classification framework was built to diagnose cytomegalovirus status from the catalog of TCR beta chain sequences. In a later analysis, V and J genes were assigned by comparing TCR nucleotide sequences against IMGT/GENE-DB human TR gene sequences. A later analysis assigned CDR3 sequences and most-parsimonious VDJ recombination scenarios with the TCRdist pipeline. In a later analysis, each TCR beta chain was defined by its CDR3 amino acid sequence together with its V-gene family, and reads lacking a unique V-gene family were excluded. As a way to deal with suspected cross-contamination and a sequencing artifact, a later analysis dropped 640 or so nucleotide sequences that were highly shared and had low generation probability. In a later analysis, a clonal expansion index was calculated for each public chain from normalized within-repertoire ranks of inferred template counts. In a later analysis, generation probabilities were computed with a VDJ recombination model fitted to out-of-frame rearrangements, and the resulting probabilities were checked against IGoR. In a later analysis, hypergeometric tests were used to score TCR-TCR, TCR-HLA and TCR-CMV co-occurrence, with a repertoire-size bias correction applied to TCR pairs. A later analysis estimated false discovery rates by permuting HLA or CMV assignments 20 times. In a later analysis, co-occurring TCRs were grouped with DBSCAN, and TCRdist sequence similarity was added when clustering was performed within HLA-allele-positive subsets. Repertoires with fewer than 30,000 or more than 120,000 public chains were left out of co-occurrence clustering, as were a handful of repertoires with anomalous nucleotide sharing. What TCRdb holds here is the immuneACCESS table cut down to in-frame rearrangements. Part of the clones is not present; checked against another copy, under half of the missing clones reflect an unresolved V gene, and the others are unexplained. V and J calls plus clone size are reproduced from that table; the DNA served to infer D and trimming. The sample records about 160,000 clones, roughly 76% of which are singletons. The ten most abundant clones make up approximately 1.3% of the sample.

The data were obtained in a study of cytomegalovirus exposure and HLA in healthy donors (TCRdb year 2017). Regarding the research as a whole: An earlier analysis of more than 550 of the donors reported 250 to 350 Gb of sequence data and 117 million unique TCR beta sequences obtained from approximately 180 million T cells. Of the 350 to 400 genotyped donors, 81% fell in the genetic ancestry cluster associated with self-reported Caucasian donors. The study used immunosequencing to profile the T cell repertoires of around 600 subjects and linked those repertoires to cytomegalovirus serostatus. Four or five DR-DQ haplotypes were handled as single units for association and clustering because linkage in the cohort was strong. In an earlier analysis of about 590 of the donors, high-throughput TCR beta sequencing was used to judge whether each TCR beta V gene segment behaved as functional or pseudogenic. The aim of the study was to test whether cataloging public T cell receptors could identify signatures of past pathogen exposure. In a later analysis, previously published TCR beta repertoires from 550 to 700 donors were re-analyzed and high-resolution HLA genotyping was added so that TCR occurrence patterns could be studied. Among some 400 genotyped donors of the cohort, an average of approximately 240,000 unique TCR beta nucleotide sequences were sequenced per donor, around 18% of them non-productive. To predict cytomegalovirus infection status, the study combined high-throughput TCR immunosequencing, statistical association of individual TCRs with disease status, and machine learning. In the later analysis, no new phenotypic data were used to find candidate immune exposures; instead, reliance was placed on TCR beta sequences and their occurrence across donors. A separate validation cohort of about 110 different subjects was used in addition to the roughly 720-subject first cohort. HLA typing included class I and class II loci at four-digit resolution. All discovery cohort repertoires had been generated on a single sequencing platform. Donor age, sex, ethnicity and CMV serostatus were compiled together with the repertoire data. An early release covering roughly 640 HLA-typed donors comprised about 290 gigabases of sequencing data and around 85 million unique TCR sequences. Typing coverage varied by locus: 629-630 donors for A, B, C, DRB1 and DQB1; 522 for DQA1; more than 600 for DPA1; approximately 450 for DPB1. A later genetic analysis used genome-wide SNP genotypes for about 55% of the 666 donors, treating that subset as a discovery cohort.

Beyond this particular receptor, the publication reports: A later genetic analysis reported fewer N-insertions in productive TCRs among donors in an Asian-associated ancestry cluster than the approximately 700-donor mean. A later analysis found that most CMV-associated TCR beta chains appeared HLA-restricted, with HLA associations seemingly driven largely by CMV exposure. In a later analysis, TCR association rates were found to vary across HLA loci, with the most associated TCRs seen for DRB1 alleles and the fewest for HLA-C alleles. Immune exposure information for the cohort was limited to CMV serostatus. The 87-base-pair reads could not distinguish some IMGT-functional V segments, including TRBV6-2 and TRBV6-3, so those segments were excluded. When HLA alleles, especially DR and DQ, strongly co-occurred, attributing TCR associations to individual alleles was difficult. This cohort had only TCR beta chains sequenced, and the lack of alpha or paired-chain data limited which features could be detected. A later analysis found that HLA-associated TCR beta chains were more clonally expanded and had lower generation probabilities than equally common non-associated chains. An association between a missense DCLRE1C variant and V-gene and J-gene trimming of TCR beta chains was found in a later genetic analysis and replicated in an independent cohort. HLA typing was unavailable for some donors at each locus, so association tests used only the typed subset. At a false discovery rate of 0.05, a later analysis linked some 18,000 TCR beta sequences to specific HLA alleles. According to a later analysis, parvovirus B19, influenza, CMV and Epstein-Barr virus appeared linked to several top co-occurrence clusters. A group of highly shared sequence variants was considered likely to be a technical artifact of the sequencing pipeline. Because counts were too low, approximately 15 rarely observed V segments, including chromosome 9 orphons, were excluded from the earlier analysis of several hundred of the donors. Most TCR sequences were observed very rarely across donors, whereas some public TCRs were present in many individuals. In vitro tests confirmed that three of the cytomegalovirus-associated TCR beta chains recognize cytomegalovirus antigens. Linkage disequilibrium might explain the correlated functional status among segregating V segments, but an unknown experimental factor could not be excluded. The study listed approximately 150 TCR beta chains as associated with cytomegalovirus. An earlier analysis of approximately 570 of the donors showed that most TCR beta V segments appeared in productive rearrangements either about 90% or about 30% of the time, which broadly matched IMGT annotations. A further reported finding was that TCR beta sequences accurately predicted the HLA-A and HLA-B alleles for most subjects in the first cohort. The authors suggested that the approach could potentially be generalized to other disease states and immunological phenotypes. In both the original and validation cohorts, the classifier was reported to diagnose cytomegalovirus status with high specificity and sensitivity. Roughly uniform sequencing depth across donors was assumed in presence/absence analyses, although this assumption may not hold.

The cohort comprised some 680 healthy bone marrow donors. Cohort members were all nominally healthy when sampled, although unrecorded immune exposures were likely present. The donor tested CMV seronegative and was one of the 352 seronegative cohort members. Each donor provided a peripheral blood sample, and peripheral blood mononuclear cells were used for TCR beta sequencing. Genomic DNA extraction from the blood cell samples was performed with the Qiagen DNeasy Blood Extraction Kit. CDR1 MDHEN and CDR2 SYDVKM are derived from the germline V gene. Here V drops 5 bases and J drops 0 bases, and the junction holds 4 bases not matched to any gene. Reading from cysteine to phenylalanine, the CDR3 counts 17 amino acids. The read is trimmed to its CDR3 DNA, 51 bases read in frame from base 1.

The sequenced material came from PBMCs. Recombination connected TRBV28 to TRBJ2-6; TRBD2 agrees with 10 junctional bases. The sequence came from a man between 60 and 70 years old in good health and CMV-seronegative. The CDR3 reads as follows: CASSSIAGGSGANVLTF. The DNA reads TGTGCCAGCAGTAGCATAGCGGGGGGCTCTGGGGCCAACGTCCTGACTTTC.